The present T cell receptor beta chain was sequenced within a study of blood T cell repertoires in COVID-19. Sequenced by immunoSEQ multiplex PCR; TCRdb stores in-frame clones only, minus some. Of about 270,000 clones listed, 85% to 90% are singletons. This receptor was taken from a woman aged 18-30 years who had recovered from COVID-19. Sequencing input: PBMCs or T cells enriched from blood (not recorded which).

CDR3 nucleotide sequence: TGTGCCACCAGCAGTCCCGGGACTAGCGGGGACGAGCAGTACTTC. Residues: CATSSPGTSGDEQYF. The chain carries TRBV15 and TRBJ2-7; 13 nucleotides match TRBD2. This CDR3 is built from 15 residues. The V and J ends lost 3 bases and 5 bases, in that order; junction bases with no gene match: 4. Germline V gene lookup returns CDR1 LNHNV and CDR2 YYDKDF (reference sequence).